This TCR beta chain was sequenced for a study of blood T cell repertoires in COVID-19. Study-level information: From T cells, B-cell-depleted T cells, or PBMCs came the material, which was cDNA or gDNA.

Original methodology: Reference gene primer amplification in the assay estimated nucleated cell counts. Only in-frame clones appear in the TCRdb table, and some are missing; sequencing was by immunoSEQ multiplex PCR. That table is the source of V, J and clone size, and D and trimming were worked out from the DNA. The sample records roughly 120,000 clones, 75% to 90% being singletons. Germline V gives CDR1 KGHSH, CDR2 LQKENI. Trimming removed 3 bases at V and 1 base at J, with 13 bases between. This CDR3 comprises 15 residues. The V call is TRBV18, the J call TRBJ2-7; a possible D gene is TRBD2 (5 bases). Material for sequencing was peripheral blood. This TCR derives from a human donor in a cohort sampled during active COVID-19. CDR3 amino acids: CASSPRESSSYEQYF. The DNA of the CDR3 is TGTGCCAGCTCACCGAGGGAGAGTAGTTCCTACGAGCAGTACTTC.